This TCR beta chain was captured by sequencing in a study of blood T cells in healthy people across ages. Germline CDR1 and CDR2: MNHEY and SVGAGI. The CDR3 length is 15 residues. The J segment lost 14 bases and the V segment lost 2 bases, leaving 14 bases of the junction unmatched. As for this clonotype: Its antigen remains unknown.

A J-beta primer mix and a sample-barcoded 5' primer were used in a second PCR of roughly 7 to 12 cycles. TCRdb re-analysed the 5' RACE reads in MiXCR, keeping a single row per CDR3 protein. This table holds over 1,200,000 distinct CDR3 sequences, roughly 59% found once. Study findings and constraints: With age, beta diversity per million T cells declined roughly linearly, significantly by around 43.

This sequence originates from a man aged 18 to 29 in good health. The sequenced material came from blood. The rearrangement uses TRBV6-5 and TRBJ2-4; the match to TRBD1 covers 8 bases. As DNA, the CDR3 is TGTGCCAGCAGTTACGGGGAGACAGGGGTCGGAGAAAAGTACTTC. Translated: CASSYGETGVGEKYF.